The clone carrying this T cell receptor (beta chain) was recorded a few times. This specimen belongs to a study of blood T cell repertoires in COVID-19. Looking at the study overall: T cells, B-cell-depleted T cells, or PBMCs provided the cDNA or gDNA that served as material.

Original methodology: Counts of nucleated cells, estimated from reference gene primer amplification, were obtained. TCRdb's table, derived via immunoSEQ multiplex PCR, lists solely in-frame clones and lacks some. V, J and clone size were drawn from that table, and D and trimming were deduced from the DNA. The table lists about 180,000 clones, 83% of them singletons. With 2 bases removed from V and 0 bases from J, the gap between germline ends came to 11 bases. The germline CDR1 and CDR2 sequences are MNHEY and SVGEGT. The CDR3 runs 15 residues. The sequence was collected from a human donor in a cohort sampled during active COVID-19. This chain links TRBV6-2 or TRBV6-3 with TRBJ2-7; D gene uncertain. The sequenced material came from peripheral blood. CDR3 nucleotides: TGTGCCAGCAGTTACGATGGGCTGAGCTCCTACGAGCAGTACTTC. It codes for CASSYDGLSSYEQYF.